This T cell receptor (beta chain) was retrieved from a study of shared clonotypes between healthy human individuals. General study findings and limits: Relative to their counterparts shared across all four donors, non-shared clonotypes exhibited diminished generation probabilities.

In the case of this clone: The antigen is undetermined.

The data were produced by immunoSEQ multiplex PCR, yet TCRdb's version contains in-frame clones alone and is incomplete. The sample lists hundreds of thousands of clones; around four fifths were seen once. Per germline, CDR1 SQVTM and CDR2 ANQGSEA. The CDR3 is made up of 11 amino acids. Trimming took 7 bases from V and 7 from J, leaving 13 bases between them. Source material: memory CD4+ T cells sorted from blood. Subset here: CD45RA-negative fraction. This TCR came from a woman aged 25-40 years in good health. V and J are TRBV29-1 and TRBJ1-1, with D maybe TRBD1 (5 bases). In DNA form, the CDR3 reads TGCAGCGCGCAGCCAACAGGTGAAGCTTTCTTT. It translates to CSAQPTGEAFF.